The source of this T cell receptor (beta chain) is a study of control samples from healthy donors and cancer patients (dated by TCRdb to about 2020). CDR1 and CDR2 are drawn from the germline V gene: LGHNA, YSLEER. The CDR3 starts with the cysteine, ends with the phenylalanine, and has 14 residues. CDR3 DNA only is kept here, 42 bases in frame from base 1. The junction shows trimming of 0 bases on V and 0 bases on J, plus 5 bases between the germline ends. Library generation was performed with the immunoSEQ multiplex PCR assay. The immuneACCESS repertoire file appears here via TCRdb, limited to in-frame rearrangements. These files lack a portion of the clones; in checked studies, under half of the deficit traces to unresolved V genes, and the cause of the others is not known. The sample data list some 100,000 clones, and more than 85% of these were observed just once. The ten largest clones capture approximately 7.8% of the sample.

As to this clone: The specificity of this receptor is unknown. No base qualities exist here, and no much larger clone lies one base off it.

Sequencing used blood. This clonotype was obtained from a man between 25 and 39 years old in good health. The chain is encoded by TRBV4-3 joined to TRBJ1-2; there is no confident call for the D gene. The DNA sequence is given as TGCGCCAGCAGCCAAGAGTTCTCTAACTATGGCTACACCTTC. It encodes CASSQEFSNYGYTF.